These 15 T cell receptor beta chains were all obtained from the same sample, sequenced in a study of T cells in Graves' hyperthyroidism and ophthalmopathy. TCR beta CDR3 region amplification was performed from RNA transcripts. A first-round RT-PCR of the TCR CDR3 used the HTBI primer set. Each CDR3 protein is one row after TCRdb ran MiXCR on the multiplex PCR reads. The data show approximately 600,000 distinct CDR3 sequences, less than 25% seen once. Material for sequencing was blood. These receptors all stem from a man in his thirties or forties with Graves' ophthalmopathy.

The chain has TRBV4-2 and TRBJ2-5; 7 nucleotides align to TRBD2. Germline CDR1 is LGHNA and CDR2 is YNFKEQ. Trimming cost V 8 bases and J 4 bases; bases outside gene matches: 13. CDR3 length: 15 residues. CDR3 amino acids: CASARQGGDGETQYF. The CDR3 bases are TGTGCCAGCGCCCGTCAGGGAGGGGACGGAGAGACCCAGTACTTC.

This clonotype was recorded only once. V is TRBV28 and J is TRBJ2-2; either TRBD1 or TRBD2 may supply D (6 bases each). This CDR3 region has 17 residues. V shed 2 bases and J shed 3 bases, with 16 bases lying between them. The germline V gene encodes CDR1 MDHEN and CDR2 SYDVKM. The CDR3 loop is CASSLGWGAMYTGELFF. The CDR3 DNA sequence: TGTGCCAGCAGTTTAGGTTGGGGGGCAATGTACACCGGGGAGCTGTTTTTT.

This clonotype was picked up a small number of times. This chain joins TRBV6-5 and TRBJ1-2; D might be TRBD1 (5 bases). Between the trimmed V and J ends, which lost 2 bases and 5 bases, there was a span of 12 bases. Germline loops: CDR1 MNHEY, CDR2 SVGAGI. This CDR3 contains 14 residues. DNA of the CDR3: TGTGCCAGCAGTTACCGGCCTTCAGGGTATGGCTACACCTTC. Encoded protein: CASSYRPSGYGYTF.

The CDR3 bases are TGTGCCAGCAGCTCTTTCTCCGGACAGGGATCAGGAACCGGGGAGCTGTTTTTT. Amino acid sequence: CASSSFSGQGSGTGELFF. The chain combines TRBV3-1 with TRBJ2-2, with 8 nucleotides matching TRBD1. CDR3 size: 18 residues. Germline CDR1 and CDR2: LGHDT and YNNKEL (reference sequence). Trimming removed 5 bases from V and 5 bases from J; junction bases left unmatched: 16.

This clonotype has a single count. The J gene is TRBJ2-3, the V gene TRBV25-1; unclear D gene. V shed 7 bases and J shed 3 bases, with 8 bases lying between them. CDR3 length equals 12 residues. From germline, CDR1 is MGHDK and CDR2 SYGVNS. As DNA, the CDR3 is TGTGCCAGCATTGGGGTGACAGATACGCAGTATTTT. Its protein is CASIGVTDTQYF.

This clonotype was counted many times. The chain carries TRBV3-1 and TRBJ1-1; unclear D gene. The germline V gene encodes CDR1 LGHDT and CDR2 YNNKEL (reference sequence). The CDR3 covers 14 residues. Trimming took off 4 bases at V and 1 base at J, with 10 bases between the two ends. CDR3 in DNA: TGTGCCAGCAGCCCGCCCCGTCCGAACACTGAAGCTTTCTTT. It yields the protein CASSPPRPNTEAFF.

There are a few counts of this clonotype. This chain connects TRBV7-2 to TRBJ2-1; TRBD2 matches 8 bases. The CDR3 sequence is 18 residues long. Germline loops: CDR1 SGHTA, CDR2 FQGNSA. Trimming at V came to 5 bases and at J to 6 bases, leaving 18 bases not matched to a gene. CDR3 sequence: CASSARGRSGRFANEQFF. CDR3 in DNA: TGTGCCAGCAGCGCGCGTGGTAGGAGCGGGAGATTTGCCAATGAGCAGTTCTTC. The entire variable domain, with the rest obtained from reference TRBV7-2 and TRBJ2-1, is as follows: GAGVSQSPSNKVTEKGKDVELRCDPISGHTALYWYRQSLGQGLEFLIYFQGNSAPDKSGLPSDRFSAERTGGSVSTLTIQRTQQEDSAVYLCASSARGRSGRFANEQFFGPGTRLTVL.

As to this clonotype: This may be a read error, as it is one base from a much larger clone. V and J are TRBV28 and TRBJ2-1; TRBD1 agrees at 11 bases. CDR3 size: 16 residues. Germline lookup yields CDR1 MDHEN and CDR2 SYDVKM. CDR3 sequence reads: CASSLRTGGPMNEEFF. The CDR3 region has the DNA TGTGCCAGCAGTTTACGGACAGGGGGCCCTATGAATGAGGAGTTCTTC.

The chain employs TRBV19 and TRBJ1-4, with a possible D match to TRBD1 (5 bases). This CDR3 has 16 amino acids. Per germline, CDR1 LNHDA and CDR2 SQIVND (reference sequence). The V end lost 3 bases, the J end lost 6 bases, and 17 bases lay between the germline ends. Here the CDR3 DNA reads TGTGCCAGTAGTATTCGGCAGGGCCAAACCGATGAAAAACTGTTTTTT. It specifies CASSIRQGQTDEKLFF.

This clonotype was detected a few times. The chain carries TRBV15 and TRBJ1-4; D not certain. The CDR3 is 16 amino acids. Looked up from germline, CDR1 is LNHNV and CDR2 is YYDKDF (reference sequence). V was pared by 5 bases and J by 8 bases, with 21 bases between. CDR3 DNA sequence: TGTGCCACCAGCCTAGCCGGGAGGGCCGACGGGGAAAAACTGTTTTTT. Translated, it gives CATSLAGRADGEKLFF.

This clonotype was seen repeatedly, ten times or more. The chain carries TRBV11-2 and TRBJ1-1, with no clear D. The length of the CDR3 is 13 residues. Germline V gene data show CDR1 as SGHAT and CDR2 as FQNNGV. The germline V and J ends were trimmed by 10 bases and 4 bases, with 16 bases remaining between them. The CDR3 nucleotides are TGTGCCACCGCTCCCGGGGTAGTCACTGAAGCTTTCTTT. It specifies CATAPGVVTEAFF.

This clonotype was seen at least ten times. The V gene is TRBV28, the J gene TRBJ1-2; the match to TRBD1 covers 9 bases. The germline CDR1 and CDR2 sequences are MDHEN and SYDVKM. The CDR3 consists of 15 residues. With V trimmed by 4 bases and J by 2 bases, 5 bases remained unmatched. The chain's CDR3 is CASSSNRGPNYGYTF. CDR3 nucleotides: TGTGCCAGCAGTTCCAACAGGGGGCCGAACTATGGCTACACCTTC.

CDR3 amino acids: CASIGTSGVYEQYF. CDR3 nucleotides: TGTGCCAGCATTGGGACTAGCGGGGTCTACGAGCAGTACTTC. The chain carries TRBV6-2 or TRBV6-3 and TRBJ2-7; 13 bases agree with TRBD2. This CDR3 region has 14 residues. The V gene's germline CDR1 is MNHEY and CDR2 SVGEGT. The ends lost 7 bases at V and 3 bases at J; junction bases unmatched: 3.

The DNA for the CDR3 is TGTGCCACCGGCCAGGACAGCTCGAACACCGGGGAGCTGTTTTTT. Translation gives CATGQDSSNTGELFF. The chain joins TRBV15 to TRBJ2-2, with D possibly TRBD1 on 6 matching bases. In germline, CDR1 is LNHNV, CDR2 YYDKDF (reference sequence). The CDR3 totals 15 residues. Trimming stripped 8 bases from V and 0 bases from J, with 13 bases between.

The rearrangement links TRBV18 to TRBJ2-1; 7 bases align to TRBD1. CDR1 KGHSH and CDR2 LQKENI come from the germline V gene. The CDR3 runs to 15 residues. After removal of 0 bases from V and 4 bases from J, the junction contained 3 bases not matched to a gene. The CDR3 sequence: CASSPPGQTYNEQFF. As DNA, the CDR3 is TGTGCCAGCTCACCACCGGGACAGACTTACAATGAGCAGTTCTTC.